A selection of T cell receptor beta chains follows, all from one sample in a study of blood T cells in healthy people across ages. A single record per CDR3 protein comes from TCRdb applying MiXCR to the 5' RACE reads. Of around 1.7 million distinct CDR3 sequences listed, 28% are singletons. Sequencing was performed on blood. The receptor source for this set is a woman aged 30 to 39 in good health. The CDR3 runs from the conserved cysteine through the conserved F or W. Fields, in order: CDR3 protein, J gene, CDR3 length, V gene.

cdr3_aa: CASTTWSDRSSYEQYF
j_call: TRBJ2-7
cdr3_length: 16
v_call: TRBV28

cdr3_aa: CASLAGGSSYNEQFF
j_call: TRBJ2-1
cdr3_length: 15
v_call: TRBV6-1

cdr3_aa: CASSAEGAEQFF
j_call: TRBJ2-1
cdr3_length: 12
v_call: TRBV5-1

cdr3_aa: CASSARKGLAGDEQYF
j_call: TRBJ2-7
cdr3_length: 16
v_call: TRBV19

cdr3_aa: CASSRGTSGRPSREQFF
j_call: TRBJ2-1
cdr3_length: 17
v_call: TRBV19

cdr3_aa: CASSQEVRVNYEQYF
j_call: TRBJ2-7
cdr3_length: 15
v_call: TRBV4-2

cdr3_aa: CASSLGAVDEQYF
j_call: TRBJ2-7
cdr3_length: 13
v_call: TRBV28

cdr3_aa: CASSQGYRTSTDTQYF
j_call: TRBJ2-3
cdr3_length: 16
v_call: TRBV4-3

cdr3_aa: CSVHRPGTSGNNEQFF
j_call: TRBJ2-1
cdr3_length: 16
v_call: TRBV29-1

cdr3_aa: CASRQWAKNIQYF
j_call: TRBJ2-4
cdr3_length: 13
v_call: TRBV6-5

cdr3_aa: CASRATSGYYNEQFF
j_call: TRBJ2-1
cdr3_length: 15
v_call: TRBV7-9

cdr3_aa: CASSLVNPINYGYTF
j_call: TRBJ1-2
cdr3_length: 15
v_call: TRBV28

cdr3_aa: CASNRVLYSNQPQHF
j_call: TRBJ1-5
cdr3_length: 15
v_call: TRBV11-3

cdr3_aa: CSAYGDRARSGSWDTQYF
j_call: TRBJ2-3
cdr3_length: 18
v_call: TRBV20-1

cdr3_aa: CAWRDRQGNLWDTQYF
j_call: TRBJ2-3
cdr3_length: 16
v_call: TRBV30

cdr3_aa: CSARAGKFGNEQFF
j_call: TRBJ2-1
cdr3_length: 14
v_call: TRBV20-1

cdr3_aa: CAISESTGETQYF
j_call: TRBJ2-5
cdr3_length: 13
v_call: TRBV10-3

cdr3_aa: CASSAGTGVIIADTQYF
j_call: TRBJ2-3
cdr3_length: 17
v_call: TRBV12-3/TRBV12-4

cdr3_aa: CASSLERTENSPLHF
j_call: TRBJ1-6
cdr3_length: 15
v_call: TRBV5-1

cdr3_aa: CASSKADEAFF
j_call: TRBJ1-1
cdr3_length: 11
v_call: TRBV12-3/TRBV12-4

cdr3_aa: CASRRRGYNEQFF
j_call: TRBJ2-1
cdr3_length: 13
v_call: TRBV12-3/TRBV12-4

cdr3_aa: CASSLSGGRSDTQYF
j_call: TRBJ2-3
cdr3_length: 15
v_call: TRBV12-3/TRBV12-4